This T cell receptor (beta chain) came from a study of T cells in narcolepsy. This CDR3 contains 13 residues. CDR1 and CDR2 from the germline V gene are SGHNT and YYREEE (reference sequence). The V end lost 0 bases, the J end lost 2 bases, and 6 bases lay between the germline ends. The study, taken as a whole, reports: Blood of same and different patients, but not healthy controls, reportedly held recurring autoreactive clonotypes. HCRT-specific and TRIB2-specific autoreactive clonotypes appeared among same-patient CSF and blood CD4+ clonotypes.

The method was immunoSEQ multiplex PCR; TCRdb's version includes in-frame clones alone and lacks a portion of them. Seen here are 35,000 or so clones, around 85% observed once, and the top ten hold approximately 1.5%. A remark on this clone: Its antigen is currently unknown.

The sequence was collected from a human donor with narcolepsy. The material sequenced was CD45RA- memory CD4+ T cells from PBMCs. The rearrangement uses TRBV5-4 and TRBJ2-7, with D unclear. CDR3 coding DNA: TGTGCCAGCAGCTTGGCCGGGCCCTACGAGCAGTACTTC. Translated: CASSLAGPYEQYF.